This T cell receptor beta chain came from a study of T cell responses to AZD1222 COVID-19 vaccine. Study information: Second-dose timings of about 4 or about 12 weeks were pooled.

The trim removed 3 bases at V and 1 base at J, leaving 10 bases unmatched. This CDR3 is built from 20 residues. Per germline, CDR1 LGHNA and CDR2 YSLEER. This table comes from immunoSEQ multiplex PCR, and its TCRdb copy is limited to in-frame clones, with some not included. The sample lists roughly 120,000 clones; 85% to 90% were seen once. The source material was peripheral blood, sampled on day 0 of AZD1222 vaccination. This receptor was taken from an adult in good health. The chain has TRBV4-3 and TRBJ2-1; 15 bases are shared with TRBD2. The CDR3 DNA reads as TGCGCCAGCAGCCAGGGAGGGGGACTAGCGGGAGGTATATCCTACAATGAGCAGTTCTTC. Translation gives CASSQGGGLAGGISYNEQFF.